The next 28 T cell receptor beta chains were all read from a single sample in a study of blood T cell repertoires in COVID-19 (TCRdb year 2020). Libraries came from the immunoSEQ multiplex PCR assay. TCRdb provides this immuneACCESS table in a form limited to in-frame rearrangements. Some clones are lacking; in checked studies, under half of them reflect an unresolved V gene, and why the rest are absent is not known. The sample table records some 180,000 clones; under 90% of these occur just once. Together, the top ten hold about 7% of the sample. The sample consisted of peripheral blood. The origin of the receptors is a man in his forties with acute or convalescent COVID-19.

This chain joins TRBV7-2 and TRBJ2-1; 15 bases align to TRBD2. The CDR3 is 17 residues long. The trim removed 2 bases at V and 8 bases at J, leaving 7 bases unmatched. The V gene's germline CDR1 is SGHTA and CDR2 FQGNSA. This chain's CDR3 is CASSLSRTSGGADEQFF. The CDR3 coding sequence is TGTGCCAGCAGCTTATCAAGGACTAGCGGGGGGGCCGATGAGCAGTTCTTC.

This clone was counted between two and nine times. The J gene is TRBJ1-6, the V gene TRBV2; D may be TRBD1 (5 bases). V was shortened by 6 bases and J by 5 bases, with 17 bases between the two germline ends. Per germline, CDR1 SNHLY and CDR2 FYNNEI. CDR3 length equals 16 residues. The CDR3 region is CASSVAGIGDNSPLHF. The CDR3 DNA reads as TGTGCCAGCAGCGTAGCAGGGATTGGAGATAATTCACCCCTCCACTTT.

This clone was detected only once. The V gene is TRBV5-5, the J gene TRBJ2-5; 13 bases map to TRBD2. Per the germline V gene, CDR1 is SGHKS and CDR2 is YYEKEE (reference sequence). V shed 2 bases, J shed 5 bases, and the junction held 6 bases outside the gene matches. This CDR3 comprises 16 residues. CDR3 nucleotides: TGTGCCAGCAGCTTCGGACTAGCGGGGGTTTCGGAGACCCAGTACTTC. Its protein is CASSFGLAGVSETQYF.

The J gene is TRBJ1-1, the V gene TRBV3-1 (or the pseudogene TRBV3-2); D gene uncertain. V lost 4 bases and J lost 2, with 8 bases in between. Germline V gene lookup returns CDR1 LGHDT and CDR2 YNNKEL (reference sequence). The length of the CDR3 is 13 residues. The CDR3 loop is CASSPLSNTEAFF. Written as DNA, the CDR3 is TGTGCCAGCAGCCCCCTGTCCAACACTGAAGCTTTCTTT.

This clone was seen just once. The chain has TRBV6-5 and TRBJ1-2, with 12 bases matching TRBD1. In germline, CDR1 is MNHEY, CDR2 SVGAGI. The CDR3 consists of 14 residues. Trimming took 7 bases from V and 8 from J; bases not matched to a gene: 8. CDR3 region: CASTRDRGLGGYTF. The CDR3 coding sequence is TGTGCCAGCACCCGGGACAGGGGGCTGGGAGGCTACACCTTC.

J is TRBJ1-6 and V is TRBV2, with 7 nucleotides matching TRBD1. With V trimmed by 6 bases and J by 7 bases, 9 bases remained unmatched. From germline, CDR1 is SNHLY and CDR2 FYNNEI. The CDR3 contains 15 residues. The CDR3 nucleotides are TGTGCCAGCAGCCCGACAGGGCCGTTCAATTCACCCCTCCACTTT. The encoded protein is CASSPTGPFNSPLHF.

This chain links TRBV10-2 with TRBJ2-3; 15 nucleotides line up with TRBD2. Germline CDR1 and CDR2: WSHSY and SAAADI. Trimming at V came to 3 bases and at J to 10 bases, leaving 2 bases not matched to a gene. The CDR3 runs to 14 residues. CDR3 bases: TGCGCCAGCAGTGATGGACTAGCGGGGGGGTCGCAGTATTTT. Encoded protein: CASSDGLAGGSQYF.

J is TRBJ1-2 and V is TRBV7-9; 7 nucleotides line up with TRBD1. CDR1 and CDR2 (germline): SEHNR, FQNEAQ (reference sequence). The CDR3 is 18 amino acids. The V segment lost 5 bases and the J segment 8 bases; nucleotides outside the gene matches: 23. The CDR3 protein is CASSNLEVLGLQGDGYTF. CDR3 bases: TGTGCCAGCAGCAATCTTGAGGTATTAGGGTTGCAGGGGGACGGCTACACCTTC.

The gene calls are TRBV10-3 and TRBJ1-1; no definite D call. CDR1 and CDR2 from the germline V gene are ENHRY and SYGVKD. The CDR3 covers 14 residues. V was clipped by 2 bases and J by 0 bases, with 7 bases between them. CDR3 coding DNA: TGTGCCATCAGTGAGACAGAGATGAACACTGAAGCTTTCTTT. Amino acid sequence: CAISETEMNTEAFF.

The chain employs TRBV5-1 and TRBJ1-1; D is possibly TRBD1 (6 bases). The ends were cut back, 0 bases at V and 7 bases at J, with 13 bases in the middle. The CDR3 is 14 residues long. From germline, CDR1 is SGHRS and CDR2 YFSETQ. The CDR3 is CASSLGDTRNEAFF. The CDR3 DNA is TGCGCCAGCAGCTTGGGGGACACCCGGAATGAAGCTTTCTTT. The whole variable domain, filled in from reference TRBV5-1 and TRBJ1-1, reads KAGVTQTPRYLIKTRGQQVTLSCSPISGHRSVSWYQQTPGQGLQFLFEYFSETQRNKGNFPGRFSGRQFSNSRSEMNVSTLELGDSALYLCASSLGDTRNEAFFGQGTRLTVV.

The V and J genes are TRBV2 and TRBJ1-5; D is possibly TRBD1 (5 bases). Trimming stripped 6 bases from V and 1 base from J, with 13 bases between. The length of the CDR3 is 15 residues. Germline V CDR1 and CDR2: SNHLY, FYNNEI. This CDR3 reads CASRLRVMSNQPQHF. CDR3 DNA sequence: TGTGCCAGCAGACTCAGGGTGATGAGCAATCAGCCCCAGCATTTT.

The chain is built from TRBV4-1 and TRBJ1-4; weak D call: TRBD1 (5 bases). The V gene lost 1 base and the J gene lost 3 bases, with 24 bases spanning the gap. The CDR3 totals 20 residues. The germline gives CDR1 MGHRA, CDR2 YSYEKL. CDR3 in DNA: TGCGCCAGCAGCCAAGGGGGCCAGGGTTTAAGGAGCAACTCTAATGAAAAACTGTTTTTT. This gives the protein CASSQGGQGLRSNSNEKLFF.

CDR3 protein: CAVAGQGYTDTQYF. CDR3 DNA: TGTGCCGTGGCGGGACAGGGCTACACAGATACGCAGTATTTT. The J gene is TRBJ2-3, the V gene TRBV24-1; 9 nucleotides line up with TRBD1. V was pared by 12 bases and J by 2 bases, with 8 bases of the junction left unmatched. Germline V gives CDR1 KGHDR, CDR2 SFDVKD. The CDR3 covers 14 residues.

This clone has just a few counts. The chain links TRBV6-2 or TRBV6-3 to TRBJ1-1, with 8 positions matching TRBD1. CDR1 is MNHEY, CDR2 SVGEGT, per germline. The CDR3 spans 16 residues. The junction had 6 bases not matched to a gene; V was cut back by 2 bases and J by 1 base. As DNA, the CDR3 is TGTGCCAGCAGTTACCGTCCCGGGACAGGGAACACTGAAGCTTTCTTT. Protein: CASSYRPGTGNTEAFF.

V and J are TRBV7-2 and TRBJ1-4, with D perhaps matching TRBD1 (6 bases). The CDR3 runs to 18 residues. V lost 2 bases and J 2 bases, leaving 18 bases between the germline ends. Germline CDR1 SGHTA, CDR2 FQGNSA. CDR3 loop: CASSLRRSGQYTNEKLFF. The CDR3 nucleotides read TGTGCCAGCAGCTTAAGACGGTCAGGACAGTACACTAATGAAAAACTGTTTTTT. The whole variable domain, remainder taken from reference TRBV7-2 and TRBJ1-4, is GAGVSQSPSNKVTEKGKDVELRCDPISGHTALYWYRQSLGQGLEFLIYFQGNSAPDKSGLPSDRFSAERTGGSVSTLTIQRTQQEDSAVYLCASSLRRSGQYTNEKLFFGSGTQLSVL.

The V and J genes are TRBV27 and TRBJ1-1; D is uncertain. This CDR3 contains 17 residues. Germline V CDR1 and CDR2: MNHEY, SMNVEV (reference sequence). The germline V and J ends were trimmed by 0 bases and 0 bases, with 14 bases remaining between them. The CDR3, as DNA: TGTGCCAGCAGTTTATCAAGCCTGCTGAGCATGAACACTGAAGCTTTCTTT. Translating gives CASSLSSLLSMNTEAFF.

The V and J genes are TRBV6-5 and TRBJ1-6; the match to TRBD1 covers 7 bases. CDR3 length: 14 amino acids. CDR1 and CDR2 (germline): MNHEY, SVGAGI. The J segment lost 11 bases and the V segment lost 6 bases, leaving 10 bases of the junction unmatched. The CDR3 sequence: CASRETGTVTPLHF. In nucleotides, the CDR3 is TGTGCCAGCAGGGAGACAGGGACTGTGACACCCCTCCACTTT.

The rearrangement links TRBV6-1 to TRBJ1-6; possibly TRBD1 for D (5 bases). The CDR3 runs to 14 residues. Trimming shortened V by 3 bases and J by 10 bases, and 13 bases separated the two germline ends. The germline V gene has CDR1 MNHNS and CDR2 SASEGT. CDR3 protein: CASSDGAPNSPLHF. Written as DNA, the CDR3 is TGTGCCAGCAGTGATGGGGCCCCAAACTCACCCCTCCACTTT.

The chain uses TRBV5-1 and TRBJ2-3; tentative D call: TRBD1 (5 bases). This CDR3 is 13 amino acids long. V lost 0 bases and J 5 bases, leaving 7 bases between the germline ends. Germline CDR1 SGHRS, CDR2 YFSETQ. CDR3 residues: CASSLVGEDTQYF. CDR3 nucleotide sequence: TGCGCCAGCAGCTTGGTAGGGGAAGATACGCAGTATTTT.

The rearrangement joins TRBV5-1 to TRBJ2-7; tentative D call: TRBD1 (6 bases). The germline gives CDR1 SGHRS, CDR2 YFSETQ. V dropped 4 bases and J dropped 4 bases, with 12 bases sitting between them. The CDR3 loop spans 13 amino acids. The chain's CDR3 is CASSKTDSYEQYF. CDR3 bases: TGCGCCAGCAGCAAAACGGACAGTTACGAGCAGTACTTC.

V usage is TRBV4-3 and J usage is TRBJ1-4; D ambiguous. The CDR3 consists of 16 residues. V was trimmed by 1 base and J by 2 bases, leaving 11 bases between them. Germline V gene sequence: CDR1 LGHNA, CDR2 YSLEER. The CDR3 protein is CASSQAARTTNEKLFF. The CDR3 DNA follows: TGCGCCAGCAGCCAAGCAGCGAGGACTACTAATGAAAAACTGTTTTTT.

The rearrangement uses TRBV11-2 and TRBJ2-1; TRBD1 is a possible D gene (5 bases). Trimming cost V 3 bases and J 6 bases, with 9 bases left between them. CDR3 length: 13 amino acids. Germline V CDR1 and CDR2: SGHAT, FQNNGV. The CDR3 nucleotides read TGTGCCAGCAGCTTCCAGGGAAGCAATGAGCAGTTCTTC. It codes for CASSFQGSNEQFF.

This chain links TRBV11-2 with TRBJ2-2; TRBD1 matches at 9 bases. CDR3 length: 16 residues. Per the germline V gene, CDR1 is SGHAT and CDR2 is FQNNGV. V lost 1 base to trimming and J lost 3 bases; unmatched junction nucleotides: 3. DNA of the CDR3: TGTGCCAGCAGCTTAGCAACAGGGGGCTACACCGGGGAGCTGTTTTTT. Translation: CASSLATGGYTGELFF. The variable domain in full, completed from reference TRBV11-2 and TRBJ2-2, reads EAGVAQSPRYKIIEKRQSVAFWCNPISGHATLYWYQQILGQGPKLLIQFQNNGVVDDSQLPKDRFSAERLKGVDSTLKIQPAKLEDSAVYLCASSLATGGYTGELFFGEGSRLTVL.

This chain links TRBV25-1 with TRBJ1-1; a possible D gene is TRBD1 (5 bases). This CDR3 region has 15 residues. CDR1 MGHDK and CDR2 SYGVNS come from the germline V gene. Trimming left V 1 base short and J 6 bases short, with 15 bases between. The CDR3 DNA sequence: TGTGCCAGCAGTGAATGGGATACGGGACTTGCTGAAGCTTTCTTT. Its translation: CASSEWDTGLAEAFF.

The rearrangement uses TRBV5-4 and TRBJ1-6; 8 nucleotides match TRBD1. Trimming removed 4 bases from V and 7 bases from J; junction bases left unmatched: 10. The length of the CDR3 is 16 residues. Germline assignment: CDR1 SGHNT and CDR2 YYREEE (reference sequence). The DNA for the CDR3 is TGTGCCAGCAGCGGTGCAATGCAGGGGGCGAATTCACCCCTCCACTTT. The encoded protein is CASSGAMQGANSPLHF.

This clone was observed a single time. For the CDR3, the DNA is TGTGCCAGCAGCTACCGGACAGGGAACAATCAGCCCCAGCATTTT. Protein sequence: CASSYRTGNNQPQHF. The rearrangement joins TRBV3-1 (or the pseudogene TRBV3-2) to TRBJ1-5; the match to TRBD1 covers 8 bases. Germline V lookup: CDR1 LGHDT, CDR2 YNNKEL (reference sequence). The ends lost 5 bases at V and 3 bases at J; junction bases unmatched: 6. The CDR3 sequence is 15 residues long.

This clone has just a few counts. The V and J genes are TRBV7-8 and TRBJ2-2; 7 bases map to TRBD2. The CDR3 consists of 17 residues. Germline values: CDR1 SGHVS, CDR2 FQNEAQ. The V gene end was trimmed by 0 bases and the J gene end by 5 bases; junction bases not matched to a gene: 9. The CDR3 loop is CASSLALTRGGTGELFF. Here the CDR3 DNA reads TGTGCCAGCAGCTTAGCGCTGACGCGGGGAGGGACCGGGGAGCTGTTTTTT.

A remark on this clone: Additional DNA sequences in this sample encode the identical CDR3. V usage is TRBV6-5 and J usage is TRBJ1-1; D unclear. Germline V gene sequence: CDR1 MNHEY, CDR2 SVGAGI. Trimming left V 3 bases short and J 1 base short, with 6 bases between. The CDR3 is made up of 13 amino acids. In nucleotides, the CDR3 is TGTGCCAGCAGTTATACACAGAACACTGAAGCTTTCTTT. Its translation: CASSYTQNTEAFF.